This T cell receptor beta chain was found in a study of tumour-infiltrating T cells in Burkitt lymphoma. Data came from immunoSEQ multiplex PCR; TCRdb stores just in-frame clones and leaves some out. The sample yields 1,000 or so clones, 13% seen once. CDR1 and CDR2 from the germline V gene are GTSNPN and SVGIG (reference sequence). This CDR3 comprises 17 residues. Note on this clone: A read error is likely here: a far larger clone is one base away. The sample carries other DNA sequences with the same CDR3.

The source material was tumor tissue. The TCR sequence derives from a human donor with diffuse large B-cell lymphoma. The gene calls are TRBV30 and TRBJ1-4, with D perhaps TRBD1 (5 bases). CDR3 coding DNA: TGTGCCTGGAGAGCCGGGACTTTGTCCGTAACTAATGAAAAACTGTTCTTT. This sequence encodes CAWRAGTLSVTNEKLFF.